These T cell receptor beta chains were read from a single sample in a study of shared clonotypes between healthy human individuals. The table came from immunoSEQ multiplex PCR; TCRdb's copy has only in-frame clones and leaves some out. The repertoire has about 470,000 clones, roughly 83% of them found once; the top ten carry 13%. Sequenced: PBMCs. Receptors were obtained from a woman aged 40 to 50 in good health. Some clones in this sample may be carry-over from other donors' samples. Both conserved end residues are part of each CDR3. Clone size is not always given. Where it is, it says once, few, many or a class for expanded clones.

.	TRBV9	CASSASYGYTF
.	TRBV29-1	CSVEVGVSSYNEQFF
.	TRBV28	CASSLGPLSYNEQFF
.	TRBV27	CASREGGYEQYF
.	TRBV10-3	CAIMDRASGVTEAFF
.	TRBV28	CASSLGQGALETQYF
.	TRBV25-1	CASSPTGTVRGYTF
.	TRBV9	CASSPSGTSGRPQHF
.	TRBV4-1	CASSPGVNYGYTF
few	TRBV28	CASSFVTRGADTQYF
.	TRBV4-2	CASSLYGEQFF
.	TRBV2	CASTASGNTIYF
.	TRBV19	CASSIARGYEQYF
.	TRBV2	CASKLVGQGSYEQYF
.	TRBV27	CASRPTSGSGTYEQYF
.	TRBV28	CASSLTDMNTEAFF
once	TRBV14	CASSQDPPPSYEQYF
many	TRBV30	CAWSGDTPGPNTEAFF
.	TRBV7-9	CASRTSGSTGELFF
few	TRBV7-8	CASSLASEGTGELFF
.	TRBV6-6	CASSTIQETQYF
once	TRBV30	CAWSLSSPLHF
.	TRBV28	CASSYAGGITYGYTF
few	TRBV5-1	CASSLDSRGTYEQYF
once	TRBV28	CASSLSKRWSLGTQYF